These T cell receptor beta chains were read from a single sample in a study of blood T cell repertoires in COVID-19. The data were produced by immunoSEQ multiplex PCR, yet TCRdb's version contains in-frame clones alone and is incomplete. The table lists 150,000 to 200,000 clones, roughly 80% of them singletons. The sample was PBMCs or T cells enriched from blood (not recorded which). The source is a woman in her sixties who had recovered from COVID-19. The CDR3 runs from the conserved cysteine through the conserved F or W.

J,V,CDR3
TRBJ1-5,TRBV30,CAWSVKQPNQPQHF
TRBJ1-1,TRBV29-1,CSVELPAGGTEAFF
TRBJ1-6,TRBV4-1,CASSQEARSYNSPLHF
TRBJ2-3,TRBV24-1,CATSVYSTDTQYF
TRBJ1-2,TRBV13,CASSLRDRESYGYTF
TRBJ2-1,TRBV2,CASSERTPAYNEQFF
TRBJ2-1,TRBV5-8,CASRQGSEQFF
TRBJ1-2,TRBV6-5,CASPPEPKNYGYTF
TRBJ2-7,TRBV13,CASSLDRKSTYEQYF
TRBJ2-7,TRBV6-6,CASSSPRTSDYEQYF
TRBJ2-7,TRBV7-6,CASSPLPKEQYF
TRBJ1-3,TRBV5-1,CASSLDRSSGNTIYF
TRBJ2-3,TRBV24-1,CATSAGEDGSTDTQYF
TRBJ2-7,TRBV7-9,CASRGQGSRGSYEQYF
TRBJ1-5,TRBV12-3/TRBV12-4,CASSLGRNQPQHF
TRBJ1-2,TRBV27,CASSPGTGIGGYTF
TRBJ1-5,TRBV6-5,CASSYGGEGNQPQHF
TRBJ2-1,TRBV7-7,CASSLEASGGPNEQFF
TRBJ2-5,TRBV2,CASSGGGSLETQYF
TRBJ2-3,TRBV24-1,CATSDPAATGYMGTQYF
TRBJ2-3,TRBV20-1,CSASDSGANTDTQYF
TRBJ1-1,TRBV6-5,CASSPSGGMNTEAFF
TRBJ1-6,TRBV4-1,CASSQDGLNNSPLHF
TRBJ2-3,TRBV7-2,CASSLGESSTDTQYF
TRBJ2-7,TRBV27,CASSLSNSGGSEQYF
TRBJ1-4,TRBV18,CASSPDGTDEKLFF
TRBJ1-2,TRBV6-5,CASSYSFDRATYGYTF
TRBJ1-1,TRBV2,CATMDRRDTEAFF
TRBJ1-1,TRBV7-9,CAGDRGGTEAFF
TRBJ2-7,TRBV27,CASSWATGEYYEQYF
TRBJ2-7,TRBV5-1,CASSLAPDRRYYEQYF
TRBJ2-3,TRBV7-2,CASSLAGSGGATDTQYF
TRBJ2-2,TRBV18,CASQRGKPGELFF
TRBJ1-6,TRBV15,CATSARKSRAPLHF
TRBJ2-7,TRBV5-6,CASSSGTGAYEQYF
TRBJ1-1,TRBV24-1,CATSDTDYTEAFF
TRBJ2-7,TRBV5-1,CASSPQGTGAYEQYF
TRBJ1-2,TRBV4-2,CASSQEFTSGYGYTF
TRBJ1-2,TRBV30,CAWSDGGYGYTF
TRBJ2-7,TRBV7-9,CASRGAAKGVTYEQYF
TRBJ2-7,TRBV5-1,CASSFSVDRAIYEQYF
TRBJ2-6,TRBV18,CASSPNGGGANVLTF
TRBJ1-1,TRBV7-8,CASSLPGVRGGGEAFF
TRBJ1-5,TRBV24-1,CATSDSGGGRNQPQHF
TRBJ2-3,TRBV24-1,CATSDSRDRNTQYF
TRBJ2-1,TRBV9,CASSGPLSGGRNEQFF
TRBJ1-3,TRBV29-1,CSVKLSTNFEDTIYF
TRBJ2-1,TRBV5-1,CASSLGGLSYNEQFF
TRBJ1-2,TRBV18,CASSPDSPGYTF
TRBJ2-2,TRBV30,CAWSQPGQYTGELFF
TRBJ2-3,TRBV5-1,CASSLAQGRDTDTQYF
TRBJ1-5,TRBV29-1,CSVEGTGARQPQHF
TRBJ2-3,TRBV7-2,CASIRSPAASTDTQYF
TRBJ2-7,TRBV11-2,CASSLTTGQGEQYF